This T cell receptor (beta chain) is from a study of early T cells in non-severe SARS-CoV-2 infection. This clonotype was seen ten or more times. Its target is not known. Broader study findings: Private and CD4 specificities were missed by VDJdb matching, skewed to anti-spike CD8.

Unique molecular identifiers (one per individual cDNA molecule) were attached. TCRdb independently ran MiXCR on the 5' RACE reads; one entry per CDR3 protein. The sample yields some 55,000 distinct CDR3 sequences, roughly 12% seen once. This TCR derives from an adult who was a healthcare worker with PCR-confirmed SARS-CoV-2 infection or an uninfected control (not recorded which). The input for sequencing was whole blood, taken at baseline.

The CDR3 region has the DNA TGTGCCAGCAGCTTACTAGCGGGTTTCACAGATACGCAGTATTTT. It specifies CASSLLAGFTDTQYF. This chain joins TRBV7-8 and TRBJ2-3; TRBD2 matches 8 bases. This CDR3 is built from 15 residues. Losses at the gene ends were 2 bases for V and 2 bases for J; bases not matched to a gene: 3. Germline V gene data show CDR1 as SGHVS and CDR2 as FQNEAQ.